A selection of T cell receptor beta chains follows, all from one sample in a study of OX40 agonist ivuxolimab in advanced cancers. Data came from immunoSEQ multiplex PCR; TCRdb stores just in-frame clones and leaves some out. In the table there are about 44,000 clones, over 75% of which are singletons. The source was CD4+ or CD8+ T cells sorted from blood, collected in a trial of the OX40 agonist ivuxolimab. The receptors were sampled from an adult with an advanced solid tumor such as melanoma, head and neck, liver or kidney cancer. Both conserved end residues are part of each CDR3. A D gene is named only where the DNA matches it firmly. The listing skips clone size in some rows; elsewhere it reads once, few, many or a size class.

size,V,J,D,DNA,CDR3
NA,TRBV27,TRBJ2-7,TRBD2,TGTGCCAGCAATGAAAATAGCGGGGGGCCTGCCTACGAGCAGTACTTC,CASNENSGGPAYEQYF
NA,TRBV4-3,TRBJ2-2,NA,TGCGCCAGCAGCCAAGACACAATCTCCGGGGAGCTGTTTTTT,CASSQDTISGELFF
few,TRBV7-9,TRBJ1-4,TRBD1,TGTGCCAGCTCCCCGGTAGGGGGCGGTGGTGAAAAACTGTTTTTT,CASSPVGGGGEKLFF
NA,TRBV21-1,TRBJ2-5,NA,TGTGCCAGCAGCAAACGGGACAGGGGGTTAGCCCAAGAGACCCAGTACTTC,CASSKRDRGLAQETQYF
NA,TRBV4-3,TRBJ1-5,NA,TGCGCCAGCAGCCAGGACGCCGGGACTCAGCCCCAGCATTTT,CASSQDAGTQPQHF
NA,TRBV28,TRBJ1-2,NA,TGTGCCAGCAGTTTAATCAGCCCCAAACTTGGACCCTGGGGGTATGGCTACACCTTC,CASSLISPKLGPWGYGYTF
NA,TRBV9,TRBJ1-2,TRBD1,TGTGCCAGCAGCGCCGAAGGACAGGGTGGATATGGCTACACCTTC,CASSAEGQGGYGYTF
NA,TRBV18,TRBJ1-5,NA,TGTGCCAGCTCACCAGAAGGGAAAGGTAGCAATCAGCCCCAGCATTTT,CASSPEGKGSNQPQHF
NA,TRBV5-6,TRBJ1-1,NA,TGTGCCAGCAGATGGGGGCTGAACACTGAAGCTTTCTTT,CASRWGLNTEAFF
NA,TRBV28,TRBJ2-2,NA,TGTGCCAGCAGTTTAGGGCCATTTATCGGGGAGCTGTTTTTT,CASSLGPFIGELFF
NA,TRBV30,TRBJ2-7,NA,TGTGCCTGGAGCGAGGGGGCGGGGGACGAGCAGTACTTC,CAWSEGAGDEQYF
NA,TRBV7-9,TRBJ2-1,NA,TGTGCCAGCAGCGGACCGGGACCGGCAGACAATGAGCAGTTCTTC,CASSGPGPADNEQFF
NA,TRBV4-2,TRBJ2-1,NA,TGTGCCAGCAGCCAAGAGTCCTCGCTAGATGAGCAGTTCTTC,CASSQESSLDEQFF
NA,TRBV9,TRBJ2-5,NA,TGTGCCAGCAGCGTAGGGGGGAAAGAGACCCAGTACTTC,CASSVGGKETQYF
NA,TRBV6-5,TRBJ2-2,TRBD1,TGTGCCAGCAGCCCCGGGACAGGGGAGACCGGGGAGCTGTTTTTT,CASSPGTGETGELFF
once,TRBV27,TRBJ2-3,NA,TGTGCCAGCATGGCGAAGGGGGGGAGCACAGATACGCAGTATTTT,CASMAKGGSTDTQYF
NA,TRBV6-5,TRBJ1-1,NA,TGTGCCAGCAGTTACTCGACGGCGAACACTGAAGCTTTCTTT,CASSYSTANTEAFF
few,TRBV4-2,TRBJ1-6,NA,TGTGCCAGCAGCTCCTCCAGGGACTCGGGGCGCCACTTT,CASSSSRDSGRHF
NA,TRBV28,TRBJ2-7,NA,TGTGCCAGCAGTTTGAGTATAGAAAGGCGAGTGGAGCAGTACTTC,CASSLSIERRVEQYF
NA,TRBV4-1,TRBJ1-5,NA,TGCGCCAGCAGCCCCCCCCAGGCTCAGCCCCAGCATTTT,CASSPPQAQPQHF
NA,TRBV27,TRBJ1-4,NA,TGTGCCAGCAGTTTCGGTGCATCTAATGAAAAACTGTTTTTT,CASSFGASNEKLFF
NA,TRBV29-1,TRBJ2-1,NA,TGCAGCGTTGGGCTAAACAATGAGCAGTTCTTC,CSVGLNNEQFF
NA,TRBV11-2,TRBJ1-2,NA,TGTGCCAGCAGCTTAGAAGGGATTGGAGCTAACTATGGCTACACCTTC,CASSLEGIGANYGYTF